These 17 T cell receptor beta chains originate from one sample sequenced in a study of cytotoxic CD8 clonotypes in ibrutinib-treated CLL. The repertoire was sequenced with immunoSEQ multiplex PCR; TCRdb's copy has only in-frame clones and lacks some. The table shows under 200,000 clones, with less than 85% occurring only once. This specimen consisted of PBMCs, obtained after 24 months of ibrutinib treatment. The receptor source for this set is a human donor with chronic lymphocytic leukemia.

The chain joins TRBV30 to TRBJ2-1; 10 bases align to TRBD1. Unmatched junction bases numbered 5, after V lost 0 bases and J lost 3 bases. The germline V gene has CDR1 GTSNPN and CDR2 SVGIG (reference sequence). The CDR3 extends over 16 amino acids. CDR3 DNA sequence: TGTGCCTGGAGTGTAGGCCGGACAGGGGGCTACAATGAGCAGTTCTTC. Translating gives CAWSVGRTGGYNEQFF.

The chain is built from TRBV27 and TRBJ2-3, with D maybe TRBD1 (6 bases). V lost 6 bases, J lost 1 base, and 14 bases lay in between. This CDR3 comprises 15 residues. Germline V gene sequence: CDR1 MNHEY, CDR2 SMNVEV (reference sequence). In nucleotides, the CDR3 is TGTGCCAGCAGCCAACAGGGATGGGGCACAGATACGCAGTATTTT. This gives the protein CASSQQGWGTDTQYF.

This clone showed up just once. The chain has TRBV19 and TRBJ1-2; D gene unclear. The CDR3 runs to 17 residues. The germline V and J ends were trimmed by 2 bases and 3 bases, with 19 bases remaining between them. Germline V gives CDR1 LNHDA, CDR2 SQIVND (reference sequence). The CDR3 DNA follows: TGTGCCAGTAGTATAAGCTCAATGAGGGCTACATACTATGGCTACACCTTC. Its protein product is CASSISSMRATYYGYTF. The full variable domain, rest sourced from reference TRBV19 and TRBJ1-2, is DGGITQSPKYLFRKEGQNVTLSCEQNLNHDAMYWYRQDPGQGLRLIYYSQIVNDFQKGDIAEGYSVSREKKESFPLTVTSAQKNPTAFYLCASSISSMRATYYGYTFGSGTRLTVV.

The chain has TRBV12-5 and TRBJ1-2, with unresolved D. CDR1 and CDR2 from the germline V gene are LGHNT and FRNRAP. This CDR3 spans 15 amino acids. V lost 5 bases and J lost 4, with 17 bases in between. Here the CDR3 reads CASGLGRNKVYGYTF. In DNA form, the CDR3 reads TGTGCTAGTGGTCTGGGTCGAAATAAGGTCTATGGCTACACCTTC.

The CDR3 region has the DNA TGTGCCAGTAGTATAGCTAGCGGGAGCAACGATGAGCAGTTCTTC. Translated, it gives CASSIASGSNDEQFF. V and J are TRBV19 and TRBJ2-1; 10 bases agree with TRBD2. This CDR3 is 15 amino acids long. J lost 8 bases, V lost 1 base, and 5 bases had no gene match. From germline, CDR1 is LNHDA and CDR2 SQIVND (reference sequence). Using reference TRBV19 and TRBJ2-1 for the parts outside the CDR3, the full variable domain is DGGITQSPKYLFRKEGQNVTLSCEQNLNHDAMYWYRQDPGQGLRLIYYSQIVNDFQKGDIAEGYSVSREKKESFPLTVTSAQKNPTAFYLCASSIASGSNDEQFFGPGTRLTVL.

This rearrangement joins TRBV4-2 to TRBJ1-5, with a possible D match to TRBD1 (6 bases). CDR1 and CDR2 (germline): LGHNA, YNFKEQ. The length of the CDR3 is 17 residues. Trimming stripped 1 base from V and 0 bases from J, with 13 bases between. The chain's CDR3 is CASSQVRTAYSNQPQHF. DNA of the CDR3: TGTGCCAGCAGCCAAGTTCGGACAGCGTATAGCAATCAGCCCCAGCATTTT.

The V call is TRBV7-3, the J call TRBJ2-2; tentatively, D is TRBD2 (5 bases). CDR1 and CDR2 from the germline V gene are SGHTA and FQGTGA. This CDR3 region has 14 residues. Trimming removed 7 bases at V and 3 bases at J, with 12 bases between. CDR3 bases: TGTGCCAGCACCCCCGAGGGCTACACCGGGGAGCTGTTTTTT. Encoded protein: CASTPEGYTGELFF.

The rearrangement uses TRBV5-5 and TRBJ1-1, with D unresolved. Trimming took 2 bases from V and 0 from J, leaving 11 bases between them. Germline V gene data show CDR1 as SGHKS and CDR2 as YYEKEE (reference sequence). This CDR3 region has 15 residues. The DNA of the CDR3 is TGTGCCAGCAGCTTAAGGCAGAACATGAACACTGAAGCTTTCTTT. As protein: CASSLRQNMNTEAFF.

The chain joins TRBV7-2 to TRBJ1-5, with D maybe TRBD1 (5 bases). This CDR3 comprises 15 residues. Germline CDR1 and CDR2: SGHTA and FQGNSA. V lost 4 bases, J lost 2 bases, and 12 bases lay in between. DNA of the CDR3: TGTGCCAGCAGCTCTAGGTCGACAGGCAATCAGCCCCAGCATTTT. Protein product: CASSSRSTGNQPQHF.

This clone was counted only a few times. The rearrangement uses TRBV4-3 and TRBJ1-2, with TRBD1 identical over 7 bases. V dropped 4 bases and J dropped 1; count of bases not matched to a gene: 3. CDR3 length equals 14 residues. The germline gives CDR1 LGHNA, CDR2 YSLEER. CDR3 in amino acids: CASSPDRVNYGYTF. The CDR3 DNA reads as TGCGCCAGCAGCCCCGACAGGGTTAACTATGGCTACACCTTC.

V and J are TRBV6-5 and TRBJ2-2, with D possibly matching TRBD1 (5 bases). V shed 5 bases and J shed 4 bases, with 14 bases lying between them. The CDR3 length is 15 residues. In germline, CDR1 is MNHEY, CDR2 SVGAGI. Written as DNA, the CDR3 is TGTGCCAGCAGTAGGACACACCCGGTCACCGGGGAGCTGTTTTTT. It is translated as CASSRTHPVTGELFF.

This chain connects TRBV27 to TRBJ2-1; no definite D call. Germline assignment: CDR1 MNHEY and CDR2 SMNVEV (reference sequence). The CDR3 loop spans 13 amino acids. The V gene lost 9 bases and the J gene lost 0 bases, with 9 bases spanning the gap. The CDR3 coding sequence is TGTGCCAGTGCACAGAGCTCCTACAATGAGCAGTTCTTC. Encoded protein: CASAQSSYNEQFF.

This chain links TRBV4-3 with TRBJ2-7; TRBD2 matches at 10 bases. This CDR3 contains 18 residues. The germline gives CDR1 LGHNA, CDR2 YSLEER. Unmatched junction bases numbered 8, after V lost 0 bases and J lost 0 bases. In nucleotides, the CDR3 is TGCGCCAGCAGCCAAGATCTACTAGCGGGAATAACCTCCTACGAGCAGTACTTC. It codes for CASSQDLLAGITSYEQYF.

The V and J genes are TRBV7-2 and TRBJ2-1; a possible D gene is TRBD1 (5 bases). CDR1 is SGHTA, CDR2 FQGNSA, per germline. The V end lost 3 bases, the J end lost 8 bases, and 11 bases lay between the germline ends. This CDR3 comprises 13 residues. The CDR3 sequence: CASSFGQGDEQFF. CDR3 nucleotides: TGTGCCAGCAGCTTTGGCCAGGGTGATGAGCAGTTCTTC.

The genes are TRBV27 and TRBJ2-3; weak D call: TRBD2 (6 bases). The CDR3 contains 14 residues. V lost 3 bases, J lost 6 bases, and 13 bases lay in between. The germline CDR1 and CDR2 sequences are MNHEY and SMNVEV (reference sequence). CDR3 protein: CASSLGGAADTQYF. CDR3 nucleotides: TGTGCCAGCAGTTTGGGAGGTGCTGCGGATACGCAGTATTTT.

V usage is TRBV7-9 and J usage is TRBJ1-4, with D possibly matching TRBD1 (5 bases). CDR3 length equals 16 residues. V lost 5 bases to trimming and J lost 0 bases, with 13 bases between them. Germline-derived CDR1 and CDR2 are SEHNR and FQNEAQ (reference sequence). The CDR3 region is CASSPGQVTTNEKLFF. CDR3 DNA sequence: TGTGCCAGCAGCCCAGGACAAGTGACAACTAATGAAAAACTGTTTTTT.

The V gene is TRBV11-2, the J gene TRBJ2-1, with 9 bases that match TRBD2. V was pared by 0 bases and J by 7 bases, with 7 bases of the junction left unmatched. Germline V gene lookup returns CDR1 SGHAT and CDR2 FQNNGV. This CDR3 comprises 16 residues. The CDR3 protein is CASSLEIAGGRNEQFF. In nucleotides, the CDR3 is TGTGCCAGCAGCTTAGAAATTGCGGGGGGGAGGAATGAGCAGTTCTTC.